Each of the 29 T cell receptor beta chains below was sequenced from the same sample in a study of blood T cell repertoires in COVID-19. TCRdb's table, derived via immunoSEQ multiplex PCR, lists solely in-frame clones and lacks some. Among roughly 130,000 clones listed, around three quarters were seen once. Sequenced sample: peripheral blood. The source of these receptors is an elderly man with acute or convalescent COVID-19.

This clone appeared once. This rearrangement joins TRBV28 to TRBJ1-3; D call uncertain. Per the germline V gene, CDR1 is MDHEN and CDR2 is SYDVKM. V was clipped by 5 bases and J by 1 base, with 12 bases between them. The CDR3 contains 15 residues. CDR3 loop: CASSPPVNSGNTIYF. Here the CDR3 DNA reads TGTGCCAGCAGTCCCCCGGTTAATTCTGGAAACACCATATATTTT. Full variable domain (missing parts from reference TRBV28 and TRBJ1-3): DVKVTQSSRYLVKRTGEKVFLECVQDMDHENMFWYRQDPGLGLRLIYFSYDVKMKEKGDIPEGYSVSREKKERFSLILESASTNQTSMYLCASSPPVNSGNTIYFGEGSWLTVV.

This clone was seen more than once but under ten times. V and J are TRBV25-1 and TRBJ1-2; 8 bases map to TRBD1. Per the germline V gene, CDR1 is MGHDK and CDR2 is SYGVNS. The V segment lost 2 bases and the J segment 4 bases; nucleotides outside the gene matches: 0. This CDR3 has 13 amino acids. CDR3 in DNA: TGTGCCAGCAGTGAAACAGGGGGCTATGGCTACACCTTC. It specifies CASSETGGYGYTF.

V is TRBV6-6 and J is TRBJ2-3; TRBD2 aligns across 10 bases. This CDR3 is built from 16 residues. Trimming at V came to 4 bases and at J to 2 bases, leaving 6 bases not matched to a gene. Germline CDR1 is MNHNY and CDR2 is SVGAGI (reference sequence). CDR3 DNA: TGTGCCAGCAGTTTGACTAGCGGGTATGACACAGATACGCAGTATTTT. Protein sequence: CASSLTSGYDTDTQYF.

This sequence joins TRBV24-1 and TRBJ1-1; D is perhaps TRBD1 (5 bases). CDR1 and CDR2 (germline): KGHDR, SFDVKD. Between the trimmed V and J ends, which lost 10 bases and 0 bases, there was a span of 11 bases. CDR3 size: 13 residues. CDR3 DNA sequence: TGTGCCACTCAGGGAATGATGAACACTGAAGCTTTCTTT. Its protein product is CATQGMMNTEAFF.

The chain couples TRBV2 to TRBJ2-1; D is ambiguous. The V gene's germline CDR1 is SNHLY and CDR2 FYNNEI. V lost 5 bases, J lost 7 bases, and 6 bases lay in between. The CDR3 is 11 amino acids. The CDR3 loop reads CASSPLNEQFF. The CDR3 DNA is TGTGCCAGCAGTCCCCTGAATGAGCAGTTCTTC.

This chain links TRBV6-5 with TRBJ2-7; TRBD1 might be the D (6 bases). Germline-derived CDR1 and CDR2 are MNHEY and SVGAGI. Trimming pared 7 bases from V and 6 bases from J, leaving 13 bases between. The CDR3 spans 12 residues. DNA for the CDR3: TGTGCCAGCAAGGACAGTCGTAGCGAGCAGTACTTC. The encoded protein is CASKDSRSEQYF.

In DNA form, the CDR3 reads TGTGCCAGCAGTTGGGACAGGGGGCCCTCTAGTAGCTACACCTTC. It translates to CASSWDRGPSSSYTF. The chain joins TRBV5-4 to TRBJ1-2; TRBD1 agrees at 12 bases. V shed 5 bases, J shed 9 bases, and the junction held 11 bases outside the gene matches. Germline CDR1 is SGHNT and CDR2 is YYREEE (reference sequence). CDR3 size: 15 residues. The entire variable domain, with the rest obtained from reference TRBV5-4 and TRBJ1-2, is as follows: ETGVTQSPTHLIKTRGQQVTLRCSSQSGHNTVSWYQQALGQGPQFIFQYYREEENGRGNFPPRFSGLQFPNYSSELNVNALELDDSALYLCASSWDRGPSSSYTFGSGTRLTVV.

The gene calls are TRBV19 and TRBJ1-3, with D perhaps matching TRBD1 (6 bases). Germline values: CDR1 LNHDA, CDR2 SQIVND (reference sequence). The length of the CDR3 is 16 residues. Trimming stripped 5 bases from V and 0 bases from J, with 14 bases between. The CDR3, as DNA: TGTGCCAGTAGTCCATACCTGGACAGCTCTGGAAACACCATATATTTT. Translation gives CASSPYLDSSGNTIYF.

CDR3 region: CASSQAGDYNEQFF. CDR3 nucleotide sequence: TGTGCCAGCAGTCAAGCGGGGGATTACAATGAGCAGTTCTTC. The gene calls are TRBV7-2 and TRBJ2-1, with 8 bases that match TRBD2. The CDR3 is 14 residues long. J gave up 4 bases and V 6 bases, and 5 bases lay outside the gene matches. Germline V CDR1 and CDR2: SGHTA, FQGNSA.

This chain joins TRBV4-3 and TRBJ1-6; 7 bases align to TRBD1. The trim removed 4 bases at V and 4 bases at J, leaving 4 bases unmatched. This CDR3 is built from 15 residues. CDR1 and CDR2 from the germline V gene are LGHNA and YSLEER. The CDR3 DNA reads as TGCGCCAGCAGCCGGGACAGATTATATAATTCACCCCTCCACTTT. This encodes CASSRDRLYNSPLHF.

The CDR3 DNA reads as TGTGCCAGCAGTGCAGGGGTTGTTGGTGGCTACACCTTC. This translates into CASSAGVVGGYTF. V gene TRBV2 combines with J gene TRBJ1-2; weak D call: TRBD1 (6 bases). The V and J ends lost 4 bases and 7 bases respectively, with 13 bases between them. Per germline, CDR1 SNHLY and CDR2 FYNNEI. CDR3 length equals 13 residues. Full variable domain (outside the CDR3, taken from reference TRBV2 and TRBJ1-2): EPEVTQTPSHQVTQMGQEVILRCVPISNHLYFYWYRQILGQKVEFLVSFYNNEISEKSEIFDDQFSVERPDGSNFTLKIRSTKLEDSAMYFCASSAGVVGGYTFGSGTRLTVV.

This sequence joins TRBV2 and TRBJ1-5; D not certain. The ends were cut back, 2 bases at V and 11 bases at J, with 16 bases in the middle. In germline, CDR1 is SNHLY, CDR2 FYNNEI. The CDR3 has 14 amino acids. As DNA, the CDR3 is TGTGCCAGCAGTGAAAATCTCGGGGAACGAGCCCAGCATTTT. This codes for CASSENLGERAQHF. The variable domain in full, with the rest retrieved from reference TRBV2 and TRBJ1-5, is EPEVTQTPSHQVTQMGQEVILRCVPISNHLYFYWYRQILGQKVEFLVSFYNNEISEKSEIFDDQFSVERPDGSNFTLKIRSTKLEDSAMYFCASSENLGERAQHFGDGTRLSIL.

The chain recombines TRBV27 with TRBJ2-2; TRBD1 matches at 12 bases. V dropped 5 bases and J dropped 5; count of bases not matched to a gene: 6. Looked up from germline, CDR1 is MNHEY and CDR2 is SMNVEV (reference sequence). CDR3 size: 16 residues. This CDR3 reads CASSPWDRGRTGELFF. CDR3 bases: TGTGCCAGCAGTCCGTGGGACAGGGGGCGAACCGGGGAGCTGTTTTTT.

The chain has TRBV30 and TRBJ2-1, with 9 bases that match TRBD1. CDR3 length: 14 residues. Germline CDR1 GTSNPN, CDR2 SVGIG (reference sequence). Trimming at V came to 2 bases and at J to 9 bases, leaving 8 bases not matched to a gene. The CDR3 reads CAWSLDRGVSEQFF. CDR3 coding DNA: TGTGCCTGGAGTCTTGACAGGGGGGTGAGTGAGCAGTTCTTC.

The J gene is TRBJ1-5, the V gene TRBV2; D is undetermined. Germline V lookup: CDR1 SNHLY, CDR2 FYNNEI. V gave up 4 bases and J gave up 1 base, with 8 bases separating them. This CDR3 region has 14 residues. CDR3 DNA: TGTGCCAGCAGTGGGTACCAGAGCAATCAGCCCCAGCATTTT. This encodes CASSGYQSNQPQHF.

The CDR3 sequence is CASRGALGTGRDEQYF. DNA of the CDR3: TGTGCCAGCAGGGGAGCATTAGGGACAGGGCGGGACGAGCAGTACTTC. This rearrangement joins TRBV2 to TRBJ2-7, with TRBD1 matching 9 bases. CDR1 SNHLY and CDR2 FYNNEI come from the germline V gene. V trimming: 6 bases; J trimming: 5 bases; junction bases outside the gene matches: 14. This CDR3 has 16 amino acids.

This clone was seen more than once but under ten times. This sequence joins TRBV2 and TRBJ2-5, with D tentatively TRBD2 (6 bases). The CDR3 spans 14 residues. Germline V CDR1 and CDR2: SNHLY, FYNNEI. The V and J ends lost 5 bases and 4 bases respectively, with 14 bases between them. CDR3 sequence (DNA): TGTGCCAGCAGTCTAGCGAAATCCTCAGAGACCCAGTACTTC. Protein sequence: CASSLAKSSETQYF.

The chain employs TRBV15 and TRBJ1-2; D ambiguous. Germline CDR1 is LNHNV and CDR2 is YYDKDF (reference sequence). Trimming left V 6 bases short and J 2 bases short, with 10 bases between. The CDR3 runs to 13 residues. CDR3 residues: CATRSTPNYGYTF. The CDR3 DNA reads TGTGCCACCAGATCGACACCCAACTATGGCTACACCTTC.

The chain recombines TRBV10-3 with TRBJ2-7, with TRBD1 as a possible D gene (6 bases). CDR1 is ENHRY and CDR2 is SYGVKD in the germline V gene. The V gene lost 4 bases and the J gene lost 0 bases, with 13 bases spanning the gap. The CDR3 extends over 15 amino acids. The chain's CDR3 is CAISGSTGNSYEQYF. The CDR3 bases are TGTGCCATCAGTGGTTCCACAGGGAACTCCTACGAGCAGTACTTC.

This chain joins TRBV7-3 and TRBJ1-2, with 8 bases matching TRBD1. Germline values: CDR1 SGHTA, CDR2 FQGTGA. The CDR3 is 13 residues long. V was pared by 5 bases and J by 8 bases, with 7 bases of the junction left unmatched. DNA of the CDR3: TGTGCCAGCAGCGAAGCAGGGGGCGAAGGCTACACCTTC. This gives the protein CASSEAGGEGYTF. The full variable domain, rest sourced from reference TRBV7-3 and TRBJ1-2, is GAGVSQTPSNKVTEKGKYVELRCDPISGHTALYWYRQSLGQGPEFLIYFQGTGAADDSGLPNDRFFAVRPEGSVSTLKIQRTERGDSAVYLCASSEAGGEGYTFGSGTRLTVV.

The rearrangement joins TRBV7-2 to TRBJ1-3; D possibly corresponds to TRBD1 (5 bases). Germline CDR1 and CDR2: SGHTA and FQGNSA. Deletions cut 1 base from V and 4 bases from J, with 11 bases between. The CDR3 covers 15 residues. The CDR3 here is CASSLVRQGGNTIYF. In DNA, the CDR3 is TGTGCCAGCAGCTTAGTTAGGCAGGGAGGAAACACCATATATTTT.

The CDR3 protein is CASSRRQENTIYF. The CDR3, as DNA: TGTGCCAGCAGTCGTCGACAGGAAAACACCATATATTTT. The chain couples TRBV6-6 to TRBJ1-3; tentative D call: TRBD1 (6 bases). V was pared by 5 bases and J by 6 bases, with 11 bases between. This CDR3 contains 13 residues. Germline V gene sequence: CDR1 MNHNY, CDR2 SVGAGI (reference sequence).

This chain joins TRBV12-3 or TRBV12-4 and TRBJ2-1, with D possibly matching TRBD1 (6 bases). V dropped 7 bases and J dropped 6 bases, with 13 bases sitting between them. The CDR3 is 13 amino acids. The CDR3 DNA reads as TGTGCCAGCACCCCTCCAGGGGTCAATGAGCAGTTCTTC. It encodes CASTPPGVNEQFF.

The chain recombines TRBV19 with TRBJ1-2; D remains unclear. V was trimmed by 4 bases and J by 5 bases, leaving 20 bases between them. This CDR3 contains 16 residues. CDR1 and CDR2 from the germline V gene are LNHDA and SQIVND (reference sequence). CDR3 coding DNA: TGTGCCAGTAGTACCTCCGCCCGGGAACGGGGTTATGGCTACACCTTC. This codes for CASSTSARERGYGYTF.

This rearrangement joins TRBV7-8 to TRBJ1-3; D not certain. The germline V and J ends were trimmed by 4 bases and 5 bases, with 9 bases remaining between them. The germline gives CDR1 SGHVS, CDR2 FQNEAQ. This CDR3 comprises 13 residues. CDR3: CASSSGERNTIYF. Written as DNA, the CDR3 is TGTGCCAGCAGCTCCGGGGAACGAAACACCATATATTTT.

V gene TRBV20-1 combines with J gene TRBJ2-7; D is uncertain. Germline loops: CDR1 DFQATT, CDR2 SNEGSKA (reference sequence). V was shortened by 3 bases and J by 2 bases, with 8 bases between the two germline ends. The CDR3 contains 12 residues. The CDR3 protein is CSASGETYEQYF. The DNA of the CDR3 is TGCAGTGCTAGTGGCGAAACCTACGAGCAGTACTTC.

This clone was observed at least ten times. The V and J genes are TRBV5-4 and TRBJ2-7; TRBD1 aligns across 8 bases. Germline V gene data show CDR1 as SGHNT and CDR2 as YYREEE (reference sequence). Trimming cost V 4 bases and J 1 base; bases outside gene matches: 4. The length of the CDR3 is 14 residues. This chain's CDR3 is CASSGQGRSYEQYF. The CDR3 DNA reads TGTGCCAGCAGCGGACAGGGAAGATCCTACGAGCAGTACTTC.

Here the CDR3 reads CASSFLDRHSGNTIYF. For the CDR3, the DNA is TGTGCCAGCAGCTTTTTAGACAGGCACTCTGGAAACACCATATATTTT. J is TRBJ1-3 and V is TRBV13; tentative D call: TRBD1 (6 bases). V was cut by 3 bases and J by 0 bases, with 12 bases left in between. The CDR3 totals 16 residues. CDR1 is PRHDT and CDR2 is FYEKMQ in the germline V gene (reference sequence).

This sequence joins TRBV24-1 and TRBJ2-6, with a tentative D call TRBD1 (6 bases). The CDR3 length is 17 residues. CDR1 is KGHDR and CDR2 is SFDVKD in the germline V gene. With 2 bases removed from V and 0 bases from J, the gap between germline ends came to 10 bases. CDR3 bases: TGTGCCACCAGTGATTCACAGGGCGGCTCTGGGGCCAACGTCCTGACTTTC. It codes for CATSDSQGGSGANVLTF.